What follows are 26 T cell receptor beta chains derived from one specimen sequenced in a study of T cells in Graves' hyperthyroidism and ophthalmopathy. RNA transcripts yielded amplified TCR beta CDR3 regions. Using the HTBI primer set, a first-round RT-PCR was run on the TCR CDR3. Each CDR3 protein is one row after TCRdb ran MiXCR on the multiplex PCR reads. The sample carries approximately 640,000 distinct CDR3 sequences, around a sixth recorded once. Specimen: blood. Every receptor here comes from a man between 45 and 60 years old with Graves' hyperthyroidism.

This clonotype was seen many times. This chain uses TRBV6-1 with TRBJ2-7, with TRBD2 matching 7 bases. CDR3 length: 15 amino acids. V gave up 5 bases and J gave up 1 base; unmatched junction bases: 8. The V gene's germline CDR1 is MNHNS and CDR2 SASEGT. The CDR3 DNA reads as TGTGCCAGCAGTACCAGACTAGCTGGGTCCTACGAGCAGTACTTC. It yields the protein CASSTRLAGSYEQYF.

The gene calls are TRBV30 and TRBJ2-1, with no clear D. CDR1 GTSNPN and CDR2 SVGIG come from the germline V gene (reference sequence). V was clipped by 2 bases and J by 9 bases, with 11 bases between them. The length of the CDR3 is 12 residues. In nucleotides, the CDR3 is TGTGCCTGGAGTTGGGTCCCTGGTGAGCAGTTCTTC. Residues: CAWSWVPGEQFF.

This clonotype was found many times. The V call is TRBV11-2, the J call TRBJ1-1; perhaps TRBD1 as D (6 bases). CDR1 is SGHAT and CDR2 is FQNNGV in the germline V gene. V lost 4 bases, J lost 4 bases, and 13 bases lay in between. The CDR3 is 14 amino acids. The CDR3 region has the DNA TGTGCCAGCAGCTCAGGGGTGACGGCCACTGAAGCTTTCTTT. It translates to CASSSGVTATEAFF.

This clonotype was detected ten times or more. The rearrangement links TRBV29-1 to TRBJ1-1, with D unclear. V lost 1 base and J lost 3, with 12 bases in between. Germline CDR1 SQVTM, CDR2 ANQGSEA. The CDR3 has 14 residues. In nucleotides, the CDR3 is TGCAGCGTTGAAGGCCCCAGTTTTGACACTGAAGCTTTCTTT. It specifies CSVEGPSFDTEAFF.

This clonotype was counted a few times. The rearrangement links TRBV28 to TRBJ2-7, with TRBD1 as a possible D gene (6 bases). This CDR3 region has 13 residues. The germline CDR1 and CDR2 sequences are MDHEN and SYDVKM. Deletions cut 3 bases from V and 5 bases from J, with 11 bases between. CDR3 DNA sequence: TGTGCCAGCAGTTTTTACAGGACAGACGAGCAGTACTTC. Translated, it gives CASSFYRTDEQYF.

CDR3 sequence: CASQDHNEQFF. CDR3 nucleotide sequence: TGTGCCTCCCAAGACCACAATGAGCAGTTCTTC. V usage is TRBV6-1 and J usage is TRBJ2-1; D is undetermined. Germline loops: CDR1 MNHNS, CDR2 SASEGT. The CDR3 consists of 11 residues. Trimming removed 11 bases at V and 5 bases at J, with 10 bases between.

This clonotype was detected ten times or more. V usage is TRBV28 and J usage is TRBJ2-1, with no clear D. V lost 6 bases to trimming and J lost 6 bases, with 15 bases between them. From germline, CDR1 is MDHEN and CDR2 SYDVKM. The CDR3 sequence is 14 residues long. In DNA, the CDR3 is TGTGCCAGCAGCAGCCGCCTCCCCCCCAATGAGCAGTTCTTC. This translates into CASSSRLPPNEQFF.

This clonotype has a count of ten or more. The rearrangement links TRBV11-2 to TRBJ2-1; the D is unclear. The V and J ends lost 6 bases and 5 bases respectively, with 11 bases between them. CDR1 is SGHAT and CDR2 is FQNNGV in the germline V gene. The CDR3 runs to 13 residues. CDR3 region: CASSSPLHNEQFF. The CDR3 nucleotides read TGTGCCAGCAGTTCTCCCTTACACAATGAGCAGTTCTTC.

In the case of this clonotype: At one end, the junction sequence differs from germline, possibly due to a read error. The genes are TRBV4-3 and TRBJ2-2, with TRBD2 matching 13 bases. The CDR3 length is 17 residues. Germline CDR1 is LGHNA and CDR2 is YSLEER. The CDR3 nucleotides read TGCGCCAGCAGTCAGGGACTAGCGGGATTGAACACCGGGGAGCCGTTTTTT. Encoded protein: CASSQGLAGLNTGEPFF.

CDR3: CASSLMWTRGRQETQYF. The DNA for the CDR3 is TGTGCCAGCAGCTTAATGTGGACAAGGGGTAGGCAAGAGACCCAGTACTTC. The V gene is TRBV13, the J gene TRBJ2-5; possibly TRBD1 for D (5 bases). The CDR3 extends over 17 amino acids. Trimming pared 2 bases from V and 2 bases from J, leaving 18 bases between. Germline V gives CDR1 PRHDT, CDR2 FYEKMQ (reference sequence).

This rearrangement joins TRBV19 to TRBJ2-1; no clear D gene. This CDR3 has 14 residues. Germline V lookup: CDR1 LNHDA, CDR2 SQIVND (reference sequence). The ends were cut back, 8 bases at V and 5 bases at J, with 16 bases in the middle. The CDR3 DNA reads TGTGCCAGTGCGTTGGCAGCCGGCCACAATGAGCAGTTCTTC. This codes for CASALAAGHNEQFF.

This clonotype was counted many times. The chain carries TRBV28 and TRBJ1-6, with a possible D match to TRBD1 (6 bases). Germline lookup yields CDR1 MDHEN and CDR2 SYDVKM. The ends were cut back, 4 bases at V and 13 bases at J, with 14 bases in the middle. The CDR3 totals 13 residues. CDR3 amino acids: CASSSRHRDPLHF. The CDR3 region has the DNA TGTGCCAGCAGTTCACGACACAGGGACCCCCTCCACTTT.

The sample holds a few counts of this clonotype. CDR3 DNA: TGCGCCAGCAGCTTGACCGGGGGCTACAACACCTACGAGCAGTACTTC. As protein: CASSLTGGYNTYEQYF. The genes are TRBV5-1 and TRBJ2-7; perhaps D is TRBD1 or TRBD2 (6 bases each). Germline loops: CDR1 SGHRS, CDR2 YFSETQ. The CDR3 is made up of 16 amino acids. Deletions cut 1 base from V and 2 bases from J, with 16 bases between.

The J gene is TRBJ1-1, the V gene TRBV4-1; D is possibly TRBD1 (5 bases). The length of the CDR3 is 17 residues. Germline loops: CDR1 MGHRA, CDR2 YSYEKL. V was trimmed by 4 bases and J by 5 bases, leaving 23 bases between them. The CDR3 nucleotides read TGCGCCAGCAGCCTAACCCGGGACCGACGCCGGGCGACTGAAGCTTTCTTT. As protein: CASSLTRDRRRATEAFF.

This clonotype has a count of ten or more. The rearrangement joins TRBV12-5 to TRBJ1-1, with D unresolved. CDR1 and CDR2 from the germline V gene are LGHNT and FRNRAP. The CDR3 is 16 amino acids. V was clipped by 1 base and J by 8 bases, with 20 bases between them. CDR3 bases: TGTGCTAGTGGTTTGGGCGCCCTCCCGGGTCCACAGGAAGCTTTCTTT. It codes for CASGLGALPGPQEAFF. Full variable domain (outside the CDR3, taken from reference TRBV12-5 and TRBJ1-1): DARVTQTPRHKVTEMGQEVTMRCQPILGHNTVFWYRQTMMQGLELLAYFRNRAPLDDSGMPKDRFSAEMPDATLATLKIQPSEPRDSAVYFCASGLGALPGPQEAFFGQGTRLTVV.

This clonotype was counted once. The rearrangement joins TRBV28 to TRBJ1-2; no clear D. CDR1 MDHEN and CDR2 SYDVKM come from the germline V gene. V lost 6 bases, J lost 5 bases, and 13 bases lay in between. This CDR3 has 13 amino acids. CDR3 nucleotide sequence: TGTGCCAGCAGGGCCCTCAATTTATATGGCTACACCTTC. The encoded protein is CASRALNLYGYTF.

The rearrangement uses TRBV15 and TRBJ1-6; tentatively, D is TRBD1 (5 bases). Trimming shortened V by 0 bases and J by 6 bases, and 12 bases separated the two germline ends. The CDR3 has 16 residues. Looked up from germline, CDR1 is LNHNV and CDR2 is YYDKDF (reference sequence). CDR3 sequence reads: CATSRDPGARNSPLHF. In nucleotides, the CDR3 is TGTGCCACCAGCAGAGATCCTGGGGCACGTAATTCACCCCTCCACTTT.

This clonotype was seen repeatedly, ten times or more. The V gene is TRBV5-1, the J gene TRBJ2-1; 7 positions match TRBD2. J lost 2 bases, V lost 8 bases, and 7 bases had no gene match. The CDR3 is made up of 14 amino acids. Germline-derived CDR1 and CDR2 are SGHRS and YFSETQ. CDR3 coding DNA: TGCGCCAGTGCCCGGGGGAGGGCCTACAATGAGCAGTTCTTC. Translating gives CASARGRAYNEQFF.

This chain connects TRBV7-2 to TRBJ2-7; the D gene could be TRBD1 or TRBD2 (5 bases each). Germline loops: CDR1 SGHTA, CDR2 FQGNSA. The CDR3 runs 16 residues. V lost 0 bases to trimming and J lost 3 bases, with 15 bases between them. The CDR3 here is CASSLASGSGLYEQYF. The CDR3 DNA follows: TGTGCCAGCAGCTTAGCTTCAGGGTCGGGGCTCTACGAGCAGTACTTC. Looking up the rest from reference TRBV7-2 and TRBJ2-7 gives the full variable domain: GAGVSQSPSNKVTEKGKDVELRCDPISGHTALYWYRQSLGQGLEFLIYFQGNSAPDKSGLPSDRFSAERTGGSVSTLTIQRTQQEDSAVYLCASSLASGSGLYEQYFGPGTRLTVT.

Only a few counts were recorded for this clonotype. The gene calls are TRBV4-3 and TRBJ2-5; 8 bases agree with TRBD1. Germline V gene sequence: CDR1 LGHNA, CDR2 YSLEER. Germline trimming cut 0 bases from V and 1 base from J; bases unmatched to any gene: 4. This CDR3 spans 16 amino acids. CDR3 sequence (DNA): TGCGCCAGCAGCCAAGATTTGGGGACAGGCCAAGAGACCCAGTACTTC. It encodes CASSQDLGTGQETQYF.

This clonotype was counted at least ten times. CDR3 DNA sequence: TGTGCCAGCTCACCTCCCGGACTAGCGGGGGATACGCAGTATTTT. It codes for CASSPPGLAGDTQYF. The chain employs TRBV11-2 and TRBJ2-3; 12 bases fit TRBD2. CDR1 is SGHAT and CDR2 is FQNNGV in the germline V gene. V shed 8 bases, J shed 6 bases, and the junction held 9 bases outside the gene matches. The CDR3 is made up of 15 amino acids.

With regard to this clonotype: A much larger clone lies a single base off, so this may be a read error. The genes are TRBV18 and TRBJ2-7; TRBD2 matches 9 bases. The CDR3 contains 15 residues. V was clipped by 3 bases and J by 5 bases; unmatched bases: 8. Germline V gives CDR1 KGHSH, CDR2 LQKENI. CDR3 in DNA: TGTGCCAGCTCACCGACACTAGCGGGCGCCCACGAGCAGTACTTC. Translating it yields CASSPTLAGAHEQYF. Variable domain in full (rest from reference TRBV18 and TRBJ2-7): NAGVMQNPRHLVRRRGQEARLRCSPMKGHSHVYWYRQLPEEGLKFMVYLQKENIIDESGMPKERFSAEFPKEGPSILRIQQVVRGDSAAYFCASSPTLAGAHEQYFGPGTRLTVT.

This rearrangement joins TRBV20-1 to TRBJ2-1; 8 nucleotides agree with TRBD2. The germline CDR1 and CDR2 sequences are DFQATT and SNEGSKA (reference sequence). After removal of 6 bases from V and 2 bases from J, the junction contained 6 bases not matched to a gene. The CDR3 is 14 amino acids. DNA of the CDR3: TGCAGTGCAGGATTAGCGGGACCCTACAATGAGCAGTTCTTC. Amino acid sequence: CSAGLAGPYNEQFF.

This clonotype was seen at least ten times. The chain couples TRBV28 to TRBJ2-4; a weak D match, TRBD2 (5 bases). Germline assignment: CDR1 MDHEN and CDR2 SYDVKM. This CDR3 has 16 amino acids. V was pared by 1 base and J by 0 bases, with 10 bases between. The CDR3 spells CASSLLGAQAKNIQYF. The CDR3 DNA follows: TGTGCCAGCAGTTTATTGGGAGCCCAAGCCAAAAACATTCAGTACTTC.

This clonotype was seen ten or more times. The chain joins TRBV6-1 to TRBJ2-7; TRBD1 matches at 8 bases. The CDR3 is made up of 13 amino acids. Germline V CDR1 and CDR2: MNHNS, SASEGT. V was clipped by 1 base and J by 7 bases; unmatched bases: 3. For the CDR3, the DNA is TGTGCCAGCAGTGAAGGTAGGACAGGGGAGCAGTACTTC. Translating it yields CASSEGRTGEQYF.

The chain uses TRBV7-2 and TRBJ1-1; D is possibly TRBD1 (6 bases). CDR1 and CDR2 from the germline V gene are SGHTA and FQGNSA. CDR3 length: 16 residues. V gave up 4 bases and J gave up 5 bases, with 20 bases separating them. Here the CDR3 DNA reads TGTGCCAGCAGCTCCGGGACAATAAAATTGCGGACTGAAGCTTTCTTT. The encoded protein is CASSSGTIKLRTEAFF.